The 13 T cell receptor beta chains given below trace back to one sample, sequenced in a study of T cell repertoires in cytomegalovirus infection. TCRdb independently ran MiXCR on the reads; one entry per CDR3 protein. The sample lists roughly 150,000 distinct CDR3 sequences, around a quarter occurring once. The sample consisted of PBMCs. These receptors were taken from a human donor in good health (CMV status not recorded). Some clones in this sample may be carry-over from other donors' samples.

This clonotype was recorded many times. The J gene is TRBJ2-3, the V gene TRBV12-3 or TRBV12-4; 8 nucleotides line up with TRBD1. V gave up 3 bases and J gave up 5 bases; unmatched junction bases: 7. The CDR3 is 15 amino acids. CDR3 DNA: TGTGCCAGCAGTTTCACGGGACAGGTGGTAGATACGCAGTATTTT. Protein: CASSFTGQVVDTQYF.

This clonotype was counted a few times. The rearrangement joins TRBV28 to TRBJ2-3; D is perhaps TRBD2 (6 bases). The germline CDR1 and CDR2 sequences are MDHEN and SYDVKM. CDR3 length: 13 residues. V dropped 6 bases and J dropped 0 bases, with 7 bases sitting between them. CDR3 protein: CASRLASTDTQYF. Written as DNA, the CDR3 is TGTGCCAGCAGGCTAGCGAGCACAGATACGCAGTATTTT.

The V call is TRBV28, the J call TRBJ1-3, with 7 bases that match TRBD1. V was pared by 5 bases and J by 2 bases, with 9 bases of the junction left unmatched. Per germline, CDR1 MDHEN and CDR2 SYDVKM. This CDR3 has 16 amino acids. The CDR3 loop is CASSPLPGQPGNTIYF. Here the CDR3 DNA reads TGTGCCAGCAGTCCCCTCCCGGGACAGCCTGGAAACACCATATATTTT.

This chain links TRBV20-1 with TRBJ1-1, with unresolved D. Trimming pared 0 bases from V and 0 bases from J, leaving 26 bases between. Germline assignment: CDR1 DFQATT and CDR2 SNEGSKA (reference sequence). The CDR3 is 20 residues long. CDR3 DNA sequence: TGCAGTGCTAGAGAGAGACCCGCGGACCGTTCGGGTTCTATGAACACTGAAGCTTTCTTT. Encoded protein: CSARERPADRSGSMNTEAFF.

Written as DNA, the CDR3 is TGTGCCAGCTCGCAAAGACCCGGGACAGGGGGCAATCAGCCCCAGCATTTT. Translated: CASSQRPGTGGNQPQHF. The chain links TRBV18 to TRBJ1-5, with 10 bases matching TRBD1. Looked up from germline, CDR1 is KGHSH and CDR2 is LQKENI. V was clipped by 6 bases and J by 2 bases; unmatched bases: 10. The CDR3 is 17 residues long.

This clonotype was observed at least ten times. In DNA form, the CDR3 reads TGTGCCAGCAGCGGTTTGAGGGAAGAGACCCAGTACTTC. Its translation: CASSGLREETQYF. J is TRBJ2-5 and V is TRBV7-6; a weak D match, TRBD2 (5 bases). Trimming removed 5 bases at V and 3 bases at J, with 10 bases between. Germline lookup yields CDR1 SGHVS and CDR2 FNYEAQ. The CDR3 totals 13 residues.

As regards this clonotype: This may come from a read error, since a much larger clone is one base off. The chain combines TRBV20-1 with TRBJ2-3; perhaps D is TRBD1 or TRBD2 (6 bases each). The CDR3 is 13 residues long. V lost 0 bases and J lost 4, with 8 bases in between. Germline values: CDR1 DFQATT, CDR2 SNEGSKA (reference sequence). As DNA, the CDR3 is TGCAGTGCTAGAGAGGGGGGCTCAGATACGCAGTATTTT. Translating gives CSAREGGSDTQYF.

Note on this clonotype: Relative to the germline gene, one junction end is altered; a read error may explain this. The chain uses TRBV5-4 and TRBJ2-6; 7 bases match TRBD2. From germline, CDR1 is SGHNT and CDR2 YYREEE (reference sequence). This CDR3 has 17 amino acids. CDR3 residues: CASSFGGGAAGAYVLTF. DNA of the CDR3: TGTGCCAGCAGCTTTGGGGGAGGGGCTGCTGGGGCCTACGTCCTGACTTTC. The entire variable domain, with the rest obtained from reference TRBV5-4 and TRBJ2-6, is as follows: ETGVTQSPTHLIKTRGQQVTLRCSSQSGHNTVSWYQQALGQGPQFIFQYYREEENGRGNFPPRFSGLQFPNYSSELNVNALELDDSALYLCASSFGGGAAGAYVLTFGAGSRLTVL.

This clonotype was observed at least ten times. For the CDR3, the DNA is TGTGCCAGCAGTCAGTCTTACGGACCCTACGAGCAGTACTTC. Translated, it gives CASSQSYGPYEQYF. The chain links TRBV6-2 or TRBV6-3 to TRBJ2-7; D uncertain. The germline V and J ends were trimmed by 5 bases and 2 bases, with 13 bases remaining between them. Germline CDR1 MNHEY, CDR2 SVGEGT. This CDR3 contains 14 residues.

The chain links TRBV12-3 or TRBV12-4 to TRBJ1-2; D might be TRBD1 (6 bases). V lost 2 bases and J lost 3, with 19 bases in between. The CDR3 covers 17 residues. CDR3 sequence: CASSLSGGRYSYYGYTF. The CDR3 DNA reads TGTGCCAGCAGTTTAAGCGGGGGCCGGTATTCCTACTATGGCTACACCTTC.

V usage is TRBV2 and J usage is TRBJ2-2; D is unclear. The CDR3 loop spans 14 amino acids. In germline, CDR1 is SNHLY, CDR2 FYNNEI. V lost 0 bases to trimming and J lost 5 bases, with 7 bases between them. The CDR3 sequence: CASSEARGTGELFF. DNA of the CDR3: TGTGCCAGCAGTGAAGCGCGTGGGACCGGGGAGCTGTTTTTT.

The gene calls are TRBV20-1 and TRBJ2-7; the D call may be TRBD1 or TRBD2 (6 bases each). V dropped 0 bases and J dropped 4 bases, with 13 bases sitting between them. The germline V gene encodes CDR1 DFQATT and CDR2 SNEGSKA (reference sequence). The CDR3 contains 14 residues. The DNA for the CDR3 is TGCAGTGCTAGAGACTATGGGGGGCGGTACGAGCAGTACTTC. Protein: CSARDYGGRYEQYF.

This clonotype was observed a few times. This chain uses TRBV19 with TRBJ2-1; D not certain. V lost 1 base, J lost 0 bases, and 4 bases lay in between. The CDR3 is 14 residues long. Germline V lookup: CDR1 LNHDA, CDR2 SQIVND (reference sequence). The CDR3, as DNA: TGTGCCAGTAGTATAGGAAGCTCCTACAATGAGCAGTTCTTC. This encodes CASSIGSSYNEQFF.